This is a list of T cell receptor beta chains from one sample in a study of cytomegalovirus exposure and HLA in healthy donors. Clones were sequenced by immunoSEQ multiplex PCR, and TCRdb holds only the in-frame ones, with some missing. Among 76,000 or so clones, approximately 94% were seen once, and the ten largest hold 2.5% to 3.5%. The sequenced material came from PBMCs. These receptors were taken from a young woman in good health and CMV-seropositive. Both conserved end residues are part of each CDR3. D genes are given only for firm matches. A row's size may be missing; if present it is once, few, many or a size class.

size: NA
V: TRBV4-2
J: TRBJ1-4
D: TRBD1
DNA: TGTGCCAGCAGCCCGACAGGGGGGAATGAAAAACTGTTTTTT
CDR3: CASSPTGGNEKLFF

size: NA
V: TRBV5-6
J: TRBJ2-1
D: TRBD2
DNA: TGTGCCAGCAGCTTTCGTCTAGCGGGCAATGAGCAGTTCTTC
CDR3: CASSFRLAGNEQFF

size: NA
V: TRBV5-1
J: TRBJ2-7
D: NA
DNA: TGCGCCAGCAGCCCGGCCGACAGCTACCTCTACGAGCAGTACTTC
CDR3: CASSPADSYLYEQYF

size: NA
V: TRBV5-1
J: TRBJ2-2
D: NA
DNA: TGCGCCAGCAGCTTGGGACTTTACACCGGGGAGCTGTTTTTT
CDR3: CASSLGLYTGELFF

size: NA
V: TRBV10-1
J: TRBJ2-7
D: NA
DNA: TGCGCCAGCAGTGACCCGGACAGGGAGGGCTACGAGCAGTACTTC
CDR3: CASSDPDREGYEQYF

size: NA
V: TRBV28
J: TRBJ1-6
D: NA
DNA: TGTGCCAGCAGTTTCTTCGGACGACAGGATAATTCACCCCTCCACTTT
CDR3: CASSFFGRQDNSPLHF

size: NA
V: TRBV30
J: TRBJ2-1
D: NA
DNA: TGTGCCTGGAGCGAGACGTCGACAGGCAATGAGCAGTTCTTC
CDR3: CAWSETSTGNEQFF

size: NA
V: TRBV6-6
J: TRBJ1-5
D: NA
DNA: TGTGCCAGCAGTTCCCTCCCCAGTAGCAATCAGCCCCAGCATTTT
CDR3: CASSSLPSSNQPQHF

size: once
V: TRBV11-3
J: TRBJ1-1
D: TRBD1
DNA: TGTGCCAGCAGCTTCCCGGGACAGGGGGGAACTGAAGCTTTCTTT
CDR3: CASSFPGQGGTEAFF

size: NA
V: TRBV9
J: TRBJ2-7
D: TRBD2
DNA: TGTGCCAGCAGCGTAGCGGGTAGCGGGGGCTACGAGCAGTACTTC
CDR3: CASSVAGSGGYEQYF

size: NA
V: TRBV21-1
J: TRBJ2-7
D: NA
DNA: TGTGCCAGCAGCAAAGAGGGGGCCGGGTTCGGCGAGCAGTACTTC
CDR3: CASSKEGAGFGEQYF

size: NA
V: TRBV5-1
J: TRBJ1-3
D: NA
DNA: TGCGCCAGCAGCCCGGAGGCAGGGGCAGGAAACACCATATATTTT
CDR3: CASSPEAGAGNTIYF

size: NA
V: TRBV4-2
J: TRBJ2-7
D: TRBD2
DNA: TGTGCCAGCAGCCAAGCGTCTAGCGGGAGCTACGAGCAGTACTTC
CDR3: CASSQASSGSYEQYF

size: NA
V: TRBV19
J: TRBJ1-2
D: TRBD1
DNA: TGTGCCAGTAGTATCAGGGACAGGGTCGATGGCTACACCTTC
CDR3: CASSIRDRVDGYTF

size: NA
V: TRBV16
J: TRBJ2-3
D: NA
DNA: TGTGCCAGCAGCCAATGGCGGGGACCCACAGATACGCAGTATTTT
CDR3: CASSQWRGPTDTQYF

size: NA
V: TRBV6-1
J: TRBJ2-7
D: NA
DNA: TGTGCCAGCAGTGAACTACAGGGAACAGCCTACGAGCAGTACTTC
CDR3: CASSELQGTAYEQYF

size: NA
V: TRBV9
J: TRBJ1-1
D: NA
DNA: TGTGCCAGCAGCCCTGACGGAGAGGAAGCTTTCTTT
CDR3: CASSPDGEEAFF

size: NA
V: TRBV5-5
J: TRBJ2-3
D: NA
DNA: TGTGCCAGCAGCTTTCCACACGGGGGAACAGATACGCAGTATTTT
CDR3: CASSFPHGGTDTQYF

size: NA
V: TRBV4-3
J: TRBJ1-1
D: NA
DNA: TGCGCCAGCAGCCAAGGGATCGGGGGGCGCAGTCTAGCTTTCTTT
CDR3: CASSQGIGGRSLAFF

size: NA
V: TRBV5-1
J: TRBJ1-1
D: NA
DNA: TGCGCCAGCAGCTCAGGGACTACCTTAAGGAACACTGAAGCTTTCTTT
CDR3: CASSSGTTLRNTEAFF

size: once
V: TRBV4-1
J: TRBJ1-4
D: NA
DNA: TGCGCCAGCAGCCAAGATCGGCAGGGTATGGCAACTAATGAAAAACTGTTTTTT
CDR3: CASSQDRQGMATNEKLFF

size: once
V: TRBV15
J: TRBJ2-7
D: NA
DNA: TGTGCCACCTCGGAGAATGGCGAGAACGAGCAGTACTTC
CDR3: CATSENGENEQYF

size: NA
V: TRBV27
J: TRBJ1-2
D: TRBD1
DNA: TGTGCCAGCAGTTTTGGTAGGGGGCGCGCCTATGGCTACACCTTC
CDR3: CASSFGRGRAYGYTF

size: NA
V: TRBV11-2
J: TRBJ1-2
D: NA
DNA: TGTGCCAGCAGCTTGACTATTAACTATGGCTACACCTTC
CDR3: CASSLTINYGYTF

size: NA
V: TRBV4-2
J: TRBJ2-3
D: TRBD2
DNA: TGTGCCAGCAGTCGACTAGCGGGGGGGACGGCTAGCACAGATACGCAGTATTTT
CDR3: CASSRLAGGTASTDTQYF

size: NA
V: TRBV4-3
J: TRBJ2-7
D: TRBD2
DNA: TGCGCCAGCAGCCAAGGACTAGCGGGAGCCTACGAGCAGTACTTC
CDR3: CASSQGLAGAYEQYF

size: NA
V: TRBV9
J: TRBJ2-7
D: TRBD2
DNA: TGTGCCAGCAGCCCCGGACTAGCGGGAGAGGGCGAGCAGTACTTC
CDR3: CASSPGLAGEGEQYF

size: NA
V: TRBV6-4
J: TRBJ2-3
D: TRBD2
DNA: TGTGCCAGCAGTGCTAGCGGGGGGGCCACAGATACGCAGTATTTT
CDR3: CASSASGGATDTQYF

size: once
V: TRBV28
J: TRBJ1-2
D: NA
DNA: TGTGCCAGCAGTTCCGGGACTCGATATGGCTACACCTTC
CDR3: CASSSGTRYGYTF

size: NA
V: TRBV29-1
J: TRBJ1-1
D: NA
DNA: TGCAGCGTCCGAAGGGGGGGAGAGAACACTGAAGCTTTCTTT
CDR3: CSVRRGGENTEAFF

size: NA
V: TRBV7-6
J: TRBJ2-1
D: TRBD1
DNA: TGTGCCAGCAGCTTGGGACAGGGGGCTAATAATGAGCAGTTCTTC
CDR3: CASSLGQGANNEQFF

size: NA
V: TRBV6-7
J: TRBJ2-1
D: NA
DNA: TGTGCCAGCGATGGCGGCGATGTTGACTCGCGCACCTACAATGAGCAGTTCTTC
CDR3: CASDGGDVDSRTYNEQFF

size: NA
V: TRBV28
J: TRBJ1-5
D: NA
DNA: TGTGCCACCCAGACCGGGGGAGTCAATCAGCCCCAGCATTTT
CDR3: CATQTGGVNQPQHF

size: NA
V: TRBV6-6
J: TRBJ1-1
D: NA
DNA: TGTGCCAGCAGTTACGTGAAGACAGTGAACACTGAAGCTTTCTTT
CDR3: CASSYVKTVNTEAFF

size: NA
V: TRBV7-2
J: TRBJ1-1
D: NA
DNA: TGTGCCAGCAGCCAATCCTACAGGGACACTGAAGCTTTCTTT
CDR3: CASSQSYRDTEAFF

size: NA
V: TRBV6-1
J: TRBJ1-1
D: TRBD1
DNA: TGTGCCGGCCGACAGGGGAACACTGAAGCTTTCTTT
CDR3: CAGRQGNTEAFF

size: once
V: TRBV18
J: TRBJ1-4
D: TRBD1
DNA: TGTGCCAGCTCACAAGAACAGGGGGATGAAAAACTGTTTTTT
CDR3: CASSQEQGDEKLFF

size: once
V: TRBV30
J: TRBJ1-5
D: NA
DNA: TGTGCCTGGGCTCGGCAGGGGACTCAGCCCCAGCATTTT
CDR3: CAWARQGTQPQHF

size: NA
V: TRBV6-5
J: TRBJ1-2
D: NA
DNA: TGTGCCAGCAGTTACACCCGCCGGGGTTTCTATGGCTACACCTTC
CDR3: CASSYTRRGFYGYTF

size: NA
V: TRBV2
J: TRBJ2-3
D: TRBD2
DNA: TGTGCCAGCAGTGAAAAATCAGTGGGAGGGCCGTCAGATACGCAGTATTTT
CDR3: CASSEKSVGGPSDTQYF

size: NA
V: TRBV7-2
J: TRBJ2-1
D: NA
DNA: TGTGCCAGCAGCTTCAACGGGGGTACCTGGGGGAATGAGCAGTTCTTC
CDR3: CASSFNGGTWGNEQFF

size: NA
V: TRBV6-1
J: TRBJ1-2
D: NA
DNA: TGTGCCAGCCGCCCAGGGTTGGGAGGCTACACCTTC
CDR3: CASRPGLGGYTF

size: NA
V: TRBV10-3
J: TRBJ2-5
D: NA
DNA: TGTGCCATCAGTGAGTCGTTGGGGGGAGAGACCCAGTACTTC
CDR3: CAISESLGGETQYF

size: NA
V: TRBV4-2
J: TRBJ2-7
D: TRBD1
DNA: TGTGCCAGCAGCCAAGGACCGGGACAGAGCTCCTACGAGCAGTACTTC
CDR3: CASSQGPGQSSYEQYF

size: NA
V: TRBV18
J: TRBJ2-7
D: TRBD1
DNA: TGTGCCAGCTCATACGACAGGGCCAACTCCTACGAGCAGTACTTC
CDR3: CASSYDRANSYEQYF

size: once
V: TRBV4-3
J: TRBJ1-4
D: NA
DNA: TGCGCCAGCAGCCAAGGTAGTGGAGCTAATGAAAAACTGTTTTTT
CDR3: CASSQGSGANEKLFF

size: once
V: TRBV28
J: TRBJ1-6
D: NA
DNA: TGTGCCAGCAGTCCCCCTGGCTCACCCCTCCACTTT
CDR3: CASSPPGSPLHF

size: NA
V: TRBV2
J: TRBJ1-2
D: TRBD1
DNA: TGTGCCAGCAGTGAGAGTCCCGGGACAGGGAGTTGGCGTGGCTACACCTTC
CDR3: CASSESPGTGSWRGYTF

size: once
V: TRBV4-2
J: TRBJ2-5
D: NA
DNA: TGTGCCAGCAGCCAAGTGTCTAGGACAGAGCAAGAGACCCAGTACTTC
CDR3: CASSQVSRTEQETQYF

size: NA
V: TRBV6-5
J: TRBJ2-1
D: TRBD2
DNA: TGTGCCAGCAGCAGACTAGCGGGAGGGCTTGAGCAGTTCTTC
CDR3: CASSRLAGGLEQFF

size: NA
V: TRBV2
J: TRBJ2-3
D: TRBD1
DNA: TGTGCCAGCAGTGAATTGGGACAGATAACAGATACGCAGTATTTT
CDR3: CASSELGQITDTQYF

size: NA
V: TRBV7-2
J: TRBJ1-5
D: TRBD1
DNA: TGTGCCAGCAGCTTAGCTCAGGGGGGCCAGCCCCAGCATTTT
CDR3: CASSLAQGGQPQHF

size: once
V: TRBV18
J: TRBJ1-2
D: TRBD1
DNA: TGTGCCAGCTCACGAAGGGAGCAGGGGGCTTGGTATGGCTACACCTTC
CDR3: CASSRREQGAWYGYTF

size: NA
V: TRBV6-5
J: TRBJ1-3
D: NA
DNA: TGTGCCAGCAGTTACTCGAATGCGGGATCTGGAAACACCATATATTTT
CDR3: CASSYSNAGSGNTIYF

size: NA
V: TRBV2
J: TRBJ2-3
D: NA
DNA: TGTGCCAGCAGTGAGCGTCAGGGTGCCGGAGATACGCAGTATTTT
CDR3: CASSERQGAGDTQYF